This TCR beta chain derives from a study of spatial heterogeneity in lung cancer. As for the study in general: Consistent detection of more beta-chain than alpha-chain sequences was observed.

Study-level findings and limits: Ubiquitous expanded tumor TCRs were seen in blood more at resection than at follow-up.

Time point of the sample: sample taken at primary tumor resection. Sequencing was performed on whole RNA extracted from tumor and nontumor lung tissue, or from frozen PBMC, and the material was left unsorted. Unique molecular identifiers tagged every individual TCR cDNA molecule. TCRdb called the 5' RACE reads again in MiXCR, with one record for every CDR3 protein. The sample consists of about 86,000 distinct CDR3 sequences, around 12% of them appearing once. The germline V gene has CDR1 MGHDK and CDR2 SYGVNS. V lost 6 bases and J lost 4, with 17 bases in between. There are 15 residues in the CDR3. Comment on this clonotype: Its antigen is not identified.

The receptor comes from a male donor with early-stage non-small cell lung cancer. J is TRBJ2-3 and V is TRBV25-1; perhaps TRBD1 as D (5 bases). The sequenced sample was PBMCs, obtained at surgery. The CDR3 here is CASRGPRDLPDTQYF. The CDR3, as DNA: TGTGCCAGCAGGGGGCCCCGAGATTTGCCAGATACGCAGTATTTT.